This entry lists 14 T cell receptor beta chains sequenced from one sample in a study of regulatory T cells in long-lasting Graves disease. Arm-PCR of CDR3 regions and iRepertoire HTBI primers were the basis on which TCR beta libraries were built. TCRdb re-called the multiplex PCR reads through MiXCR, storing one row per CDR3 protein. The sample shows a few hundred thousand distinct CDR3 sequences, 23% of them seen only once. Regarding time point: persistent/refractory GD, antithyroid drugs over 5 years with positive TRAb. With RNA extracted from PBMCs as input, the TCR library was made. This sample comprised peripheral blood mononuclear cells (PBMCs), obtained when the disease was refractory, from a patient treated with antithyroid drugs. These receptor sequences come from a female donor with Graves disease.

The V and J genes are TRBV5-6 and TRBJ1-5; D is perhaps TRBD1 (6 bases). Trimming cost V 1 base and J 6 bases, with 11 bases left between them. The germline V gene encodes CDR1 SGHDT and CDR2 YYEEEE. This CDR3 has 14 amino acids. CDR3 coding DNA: TGTGCCAGCAGCTTGATTGGGGGCAGTCAGCCCCAGCATTTT. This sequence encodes CASSLIGGSQPQHF.

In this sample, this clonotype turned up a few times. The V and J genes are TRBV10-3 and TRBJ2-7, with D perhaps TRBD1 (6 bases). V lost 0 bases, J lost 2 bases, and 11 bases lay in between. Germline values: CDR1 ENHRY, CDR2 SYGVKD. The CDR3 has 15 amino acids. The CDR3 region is CAISESGTPTYEQYF. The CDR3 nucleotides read TGTGCCATCAGTGAGTCTGGGACACCGACCTACGAGCAGTACTTC.

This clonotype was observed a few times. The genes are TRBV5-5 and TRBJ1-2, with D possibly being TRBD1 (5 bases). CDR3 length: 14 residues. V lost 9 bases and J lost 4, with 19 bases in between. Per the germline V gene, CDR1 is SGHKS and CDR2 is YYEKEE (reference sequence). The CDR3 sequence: CATSTEGTSYGYTF. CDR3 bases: TGTGCCACTTCGACAGAGGGAACATCCTATGGCTACACCTTC.

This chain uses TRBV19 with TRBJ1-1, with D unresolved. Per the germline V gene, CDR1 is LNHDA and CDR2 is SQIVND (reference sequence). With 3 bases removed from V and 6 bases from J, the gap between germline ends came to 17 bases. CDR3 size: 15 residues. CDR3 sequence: CASSISFTLVAEAFF. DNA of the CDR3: TGTGCCAGTAGTATTTCATTCACCCTTGTCGCTGAAGCTTTCTTT. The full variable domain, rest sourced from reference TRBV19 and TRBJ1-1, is DGGITQSPKYLFRKEGQNVTLSCEQNLNHDAMYWYRQDPGQGLRLIYYSQIVNDFQKGDIAEGYSVSREKKESFPLTVTSAQKNPTAFYLCASSISFTLVAEAFFGQGTRLTVV.

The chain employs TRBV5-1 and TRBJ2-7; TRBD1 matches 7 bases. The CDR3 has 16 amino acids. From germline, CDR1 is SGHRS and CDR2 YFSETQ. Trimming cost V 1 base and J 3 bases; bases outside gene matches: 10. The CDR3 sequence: CASSLSTGQIFYEQYF. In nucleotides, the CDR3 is TGCGCCAGCAGCTTGTCAACGGGACAGATCTTCTACGAGCAGTACTTC.

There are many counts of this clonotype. CDR3 amino acids: CASRVDTGKGEQYF. The CDR3 DNA is TGTGCCAGCAGGGTAGACACAGGGAAGGGAGAGCAGTACTTC. V is TRBV28 and J is TRBJ2-7, with D perhaps TRBD1 (6 bases). Between the trimmed V and J ends, which lost 6 bases and 7 bases, there was a span of 19 bases. This CDR3 is 14 amino acids long. Germline-derived CDR1 and CDR2 are MDHEN and SYDVKM.

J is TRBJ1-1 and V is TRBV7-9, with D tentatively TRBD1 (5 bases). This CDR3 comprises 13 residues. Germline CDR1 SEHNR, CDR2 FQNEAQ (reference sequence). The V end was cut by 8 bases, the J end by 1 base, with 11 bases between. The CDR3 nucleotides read TGTGCCAGCCGGGGGTTGCAGAACACTGAAGCTTTCTTT. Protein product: CASRGLQNTEAFF.

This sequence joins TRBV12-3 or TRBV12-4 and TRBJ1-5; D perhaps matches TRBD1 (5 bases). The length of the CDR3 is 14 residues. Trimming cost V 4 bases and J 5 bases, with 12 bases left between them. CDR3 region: CASSSQGRDQPQHF. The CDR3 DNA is TGTGCCAGCAGTTCTCAGGGCAGGGATCAGCCCCAGCATTTT.

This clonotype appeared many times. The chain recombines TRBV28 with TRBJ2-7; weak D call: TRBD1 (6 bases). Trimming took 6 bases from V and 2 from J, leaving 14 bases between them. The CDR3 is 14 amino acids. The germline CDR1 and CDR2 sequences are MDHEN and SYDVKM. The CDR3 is CASRIDRPPYEQYF. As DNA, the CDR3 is TGTGCCAGCAGAATCGACAGGCCACCCTACGAGCAGTACTTC.

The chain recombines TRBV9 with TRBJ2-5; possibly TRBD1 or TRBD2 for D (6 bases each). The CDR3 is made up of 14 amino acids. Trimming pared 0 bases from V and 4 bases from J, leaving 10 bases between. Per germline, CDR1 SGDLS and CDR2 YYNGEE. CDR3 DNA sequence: TGTGCCAGCAGCGTAGACTGGGGGGCAGAGACCCAGTACTTC. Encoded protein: CASSVDWGAETQYF.

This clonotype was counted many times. This CDR3 is CASSKLAGEFYEQYF. The DNA of the CDR3 is TGTGCCAGCAGTAAACTAGCGGGGGAATTTTACGAGCAGTACTTC. The chain couples TRBV28 to TRBJ2-7; 11 bases agree with TRBD2. V lost 5 bases and J lost 4; bases outside the gene matches: 7. CDR3 length equals 15 residues. Germline CDR1 is MDHEN and CDR2 is SYDVKM.

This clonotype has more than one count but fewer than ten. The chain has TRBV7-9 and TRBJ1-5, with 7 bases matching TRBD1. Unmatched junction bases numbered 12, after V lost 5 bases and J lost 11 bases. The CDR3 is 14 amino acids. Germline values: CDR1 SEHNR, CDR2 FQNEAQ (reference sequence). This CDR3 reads CASSHTGAPGAQHF. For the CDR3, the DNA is TGTGCCAGCAGCCACACAGGGGCCCCGGGGGCCCAGCATTTT.

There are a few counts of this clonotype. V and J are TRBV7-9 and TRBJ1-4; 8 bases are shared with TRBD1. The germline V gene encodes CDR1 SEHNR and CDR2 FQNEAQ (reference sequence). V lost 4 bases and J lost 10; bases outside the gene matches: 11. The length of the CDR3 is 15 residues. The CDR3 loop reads CASSSKTGEGGKLFF. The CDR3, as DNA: TGTGCCAGCAGCTCGAAGACAGGGGAGGGAGGAAAACTGTTTTTT.

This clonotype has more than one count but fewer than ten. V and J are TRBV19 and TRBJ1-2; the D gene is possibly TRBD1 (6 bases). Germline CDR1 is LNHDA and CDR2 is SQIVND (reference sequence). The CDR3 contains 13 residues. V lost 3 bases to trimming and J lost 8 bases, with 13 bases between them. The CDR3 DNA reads TGTGCCAGTAGTATCACAGGGTTCCGCGGCTACACCTTC. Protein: CASSITGFRGYTF.